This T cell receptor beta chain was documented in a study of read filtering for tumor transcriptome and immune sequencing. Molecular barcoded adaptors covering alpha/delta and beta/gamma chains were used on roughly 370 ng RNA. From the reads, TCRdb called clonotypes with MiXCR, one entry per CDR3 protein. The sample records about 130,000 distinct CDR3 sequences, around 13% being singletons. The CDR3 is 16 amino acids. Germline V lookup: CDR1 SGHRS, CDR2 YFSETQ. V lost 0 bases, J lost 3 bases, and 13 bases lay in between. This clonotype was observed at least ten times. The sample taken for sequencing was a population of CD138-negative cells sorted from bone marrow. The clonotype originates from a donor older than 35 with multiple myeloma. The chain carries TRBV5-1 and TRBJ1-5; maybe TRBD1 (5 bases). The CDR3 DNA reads TGCGCCAGCAGCTTGGAGGCAGGGCCCTCCAATCAGCCCCAGCATTTT. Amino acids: CASSLEAGPSNQPQHF. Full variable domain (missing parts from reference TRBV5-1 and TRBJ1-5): KAGVTQTPRYLIKTRGQQVTLSCSPISGHRSVSWYQQTPGQGLQFLFEYFSETQRNKGNFPGRFSGRQFSNSRSEMNVSTLELGDSALYLCASSLEAGPSNQPQHFGDGTRLSIL.